This passage covers 21 T cell receptor beta chains from one sample sequenced in a study of cytomegalovirus exposure and HLA in healthy donors. Assay used: immunoSEQ multiplex PCR; TCRdb lists only in-frame clones, some missing. The table lists 300,000 to 400,000 clones, roughly 86% of them singletons, with approximately 0.96% in the top ten. What was sequenced was PBMCs. These receptors were obtained from a man under 40 in good health and CMV-seronegative.

This chain links TRBV6-5 with TRBJ1-1, with 9 bases lining up with TRBD1. The trim removed 6 bases at V and 4 bases at J, leaving 6 bases unmatched. This CDR3 contains 14 residues. Germline CDR1 MNHEY, CDR2 SVGAGI. CDR3 loop: CASRRQGEGTEAFF. In DNA form, the CDR3 reads TGTGCCAGCAGAAGACAGGGGGAGGGCACTGAAGCTTTCTTT.

V gene TRBV9 combines with J gene TRBJ2-5, with 9 positions matching TRBD2. The CDR3 spans 15 residues. Germline V gene sequence: CDR1 SGDLS, CDR2 YYNGEE. Trimming took 3 bases from V and 5 from J; bases not matched to a gene: 8. The DNA for the CDR3 is TGTGCCAGCAGCGAAGATAGCGGGGGACCGGAGACCCAGTACTTC. Protein sequence: CASSEDSGGPETQYF.

The gene calls are TRBV4-1 and TRBJ2-1; a weak D match, TRBD2 (7 bases). CDR3 size: 17 residues. Germline-derived CDR1 and CDR2 are MGHRA and YSYEKL. Trimming took off 2 bases at V and 2 bases at J, with 16 bases between the two ends. CDR3: CASSQPSRGGAYNEQFF. The DNA of the CDR3 is TGCGCCAGCAGCCAACCTTCGAGGGGGGGCGCCTACAATGAGCAGTTCTTC.

The chain recombines TRBV6-6 with TRBJ2-3; possible D gene TRBD1, 5 bases. Germline V gene data show CDR1 as MNHNY and CDR2 as SVGAGI (reference sequence). The CDR3 length is 15 residues. V lost 5 bases and J lost 5, with 17 bases in between. The CDR3 is CASSIGYGAVDTQYF. In DNA form, the CDR3 reads TGTGCCAGCAGTATAGGGTATGGGGCCGTAGATACGCAGTATTTT.

This chain joins TRBV5-1 and TRBJ2-7, with 7 bases identical to TRBD1. V shed 0 bases, J shed 2 bases, and the junction held 5 bases outside the gene matches. CDR3 length: 15 residues. The germline V gene has CDR1 SGHRS and CDR2 YFSETQ. The CDR3 spells CASSLEPGQTYEQYF. The CDR3 DNA is TGCGCCAGCAGCTTGGAACCGGGACAGACCTACGAGCAGTACTTC.

The chain is built from TRBV27 and TRBJ1-5; tentatively, D is TRBD1 (5 bases). Germline CDR1 MNHEY, CDR2 SMNVEV (reference sequence). V lost 5 bases, J lost 1 base, and 21 bases lay in between. The CDR3 runs 18 residues. The CDR3 sequence is CASSPTVYSGSSNQPQHF. CDR3 coding DNA: TGTGCCAGCAGTCCTACAGTTTATTCAGGGTCGAGCAATCAGCCCCAGCATTTT.

This chain links TRBV29-1 with TRBJ2-1; possible D gene TRBD1, 6 bases. The germline V and J ends were trimmed by 1 base and 3 bases, with 16 bases remaining between them. CDR3 length: 16 amino acids. Germline loops: CDR1 SQVTM, CDR2 ANQGSEA. CDR3 in DNA: TGCAGCGTTGAAGGGACAGACACTCCCTACTACAATGAGCAGTTCTTC. This encodes CSVEGTDTPYYNEQFF.

The rearrangement links TRBV6-5 to TRBJ2-5; 10 nucleotides agree with TRBD2. Germline V CDR1 and CDR2: MNHEY, SVGAGI. With V trimmed by 2 bases and J by 5 bases, 8 bases remained unmatched. The CDR3 is 16 amino acids. CDR3 in DNA: TGTGCCAGCAGTTACGTAGCGGGGGGCCCCAGGGAGACCCAGTACTTC. Amino acids: CASSYVAGGPRETQYF.

This sequence joins TRBV5-1 and TRBJ2-5; 10 bases agree with TRBD2. J lost 3 bases, V lost 0 bases, and 14 bases had no gene match. Germline CDR1 reads SGHRS; CDR2 reads YFSETQ. This CDR3 spans 19 amino acids. The CDR3 loop is CASSLAPSGGRIAKETQYF. For the CDR3, the DNA is TGCGCCAGCAGCTTGGCACCTAGCGGGGGCAGGATCGCCAAAGAGACCCAGTACTTC.

CDR3 bases: TGCGCCAGCAGCCAAGACCCCAGGGGCGGAAATTCACCCCTCCACTTT. Translating gives CASSQDPRGGNSPLHF. The chain uses TRBV4-1 and TRBJ1-6, with D perhaps TRBD1 (6 bases). The germline V and J ends were trimmed by 0 bases and 7 bases, with 13 bases remaining between them. The CDR3 spans 16 residues. Per germline, CDR1 MGHRA and CDR2 YSYEKL.

The chain carries TRBV7-9 and TRBJ1-1, with 10 bases lining up with TRBD1. The germline gives CDR1 SEHNR, CDR2 FQNEAQ (reference sequence). The CDR3 length is 17 residues. J was trimmed by 4 bases and V by 0 bases; bases with no gene match: 8. CDR3 residues: CASSLAMGQGSGTEAFF. CDR3 nucleotides: TGTGCCAGCAGCTTAGCGATGGGACAGGGGAGTGGCACTGAAGCTTTCTTT.

In DNA, the CDR3 is TGCGCCAGCAGCACCCAGCCTAGCGGGGGGGTGATAGATACGCAGTATTTT. This sequence encodes CASSTQPSGGVIDTQYF. The chain links TRBV5-1 to TRBJ2-3; 12 nucleotides match TRBD2. CDR1 SGHRS and CDR2 YFSETQ come from the germline V gene. The V and J ends lost 4 bases and 5 bases, in that order; junction bases with no gene match: 11. This CDR3 is built from 17 residues.

This sequence joins TRBV6-1 and TRBJ1-1; 9 bases align to TRBD1. The junction had 8 bases not matched to a gene; V was cut back by 6 bases and J by 3 bases. Germline loops: CDR1 MNHNS, CDR2 SASEGT. This CDR3 region has 15 residues. CDR3 in amino acids: CASSPITGGYTEAFF. Here the CDR3 DNA reads TGTGCCAGCAGCCCCATTACAGGGGGCTACACTGAAGCTTTCTTT.

This chain joins TRBV6-6 and TRBJ2-1; possible D gene TRBD2, 7 bases. Trimming stripped 10 bases from V and 5 bases from J, with 15 bases between. CDR3 length: 13 amino acids. CDR1 is MNHNY and CDR2 is SVGAGI in the germline V gene (reference sequence). The CDR3 nucleotides are TGTGCCACCTGGGAGGGGGAAGACAATGAGCAGTTCTTC. Amino acid sequence: CATWEGEDNEQFF.

This clone was counted once. This chain links TRBV6-5 with TRBJ2-5; 10 bases fit TRBD1. The J segment lost 1 base and the V segment lost 5 bases, leaving 1 base of the junction unmatched. CDR3 size: 14 residues. In germline, CDR1 is MNHEY, CDR2 SVGAGI. In DNA form, the CDR3 reads TGTGCCAGCAGTAGACAGGGGGCCCAAGAGACCCAGTACTTC. Translating gives CASSRQGAQETQYF.

CDR3 protein: CSVARRDFSTEAFF. In DNA form, the CDR3 reads TGCAGCGTTGCCCGACGGGATTTCTCCACTGAAGCTTTCTTT. The V call is TRBV29-1, the J call TRBJ1-1; D gene uncertain. V was cut by 4 bases and J by 4 bases, with 16 bases left in between. The CDR3 is made up of 14 amino acids. Germline V gene data show CDR1 as SQVTM and CDR2 as ANQGSEA.

This chain connects TRBV6-1 to TRBJ2-3; D gene unclear. The CDR3 is made up of 16 amino acids. Trimming shortened V by 1 base and J by 1 base, and 12 bases separated the two germline ends. Germline assignment: CDR1 MNHNS and CDR2 SASEGT. The CDR3 DNA sequence: TGTGCCAGCAGTGAAGTGGGCAGGCGCCGCACAGATACGCAGTATTTT. Translation: CASSEVGRRRTDTQYF.

V usage is TRBV5-1 and J usage is TRBJ2-3, with D perhaps matching TRBD1 (5 bases). The CDR3 spans 15 residues. Germline CDR1 reads SGHRS; CDR2 reads YFSETQ. V lost 1 base, J lost 1 base, and 10 bases lay in between. The CDR3 DNA reads as TGCGCCAGCAGCTTGCTGGACACAGGCACAGATACGCAGTATTTT. This sequence encodes CASSLLDTGTDTQYF.

V gene TRBV5-1 combines with J gene TRBJ1-1; the D is unclear. CDR1 and CDR2 (germline): SGHRS, YFSETQ. V was shortened by 1 base and J by 1 base, with 8 bases between the two germline ends. This CDR3 has 14 residues. The CDR3 loop is CASSLFSGNTEAFF. The CDR3 DNA follows: TGCGCCAGCAGCTTGTTTTCAGGGAACACTGAAGCTTTCTTT.

The J gene is TRBJ2-5, the V gene TRBV5-6; 9 nucleotides line up with TRBD1. Germline-derived CDR1 and CDR2 are SGHDT and YYEEEE. The CDR3 has 15 amino acids. After removal of 1 base from V and 5 bases from J, the junction contained 6 bases not matched to a gene. The CDR3 DNA follows: TGTGCCAGCAGCTTGCCTGGGACAGGGACCGAGACCCAGTACTTC. It translates to CASSLPGTGTETQYF.

The J gene is TRBJ2-7, the V gene TRBV7-9; 7 bases line up with TRBD1. The V and J ends lost 6 bases and 0 bases, in that order; junction bases with no gene match: 8. The CDR3 loop spans 15 amino acids. CDR1 is SEHNR, CDR2 FQNEAQ, per germline (reference sequence). CDR3 nucleotide sequence: TGTGCCAGCAGTGGAGACAGGGAACCCTCCTACGAGCAGTACTTC. Encoded protein: CASSGDREPSYEQYF.